The 11 T cell receptor beta chains given below trace back to one sample, sequenced in a study of glioma-infiltrating T cells. TCR alpha and beta CDR3 regions were amplified from RNA using iRepertoire nested multiplex PCR. TCRdb ran MiXCR on the multiplex PCR reads and lists one entry per CDR3 protein. The sample shows a few hundred thousand distinct CDR3 sequences, 41% of them seen only once. Sequenced input: glioma tissue, nonneoplastic brain tissue, or PBMCs (not recorded which). Source of these receptors: a human donor with low-grade glioma or glioblastoma, undergoing nonglioma brain surgery, or in good health (not recorded which).

A few counts support this clonotype. V is TRBV7-6 and J is TRBJ1-5, with unresolved D. CDR1 and CDR2 (germline): SGHVS, FNYEAQ. The CDR3 loop spans 17 amino acids. V was shortened by 1 base and J by 5 bases, with 18 bases between the two germline ends. CDR3 DNA sequence: TGTGCCAGCAGCTTAGGCACATGGCTGACCCACGATCAGCCCCAGCATTTT. Translating it yields CASSLGTWLTHDQPQHF.

As for this clonotype: A much larger clone differs by one base, so this may be a read error. The chain joins TRBV6-1 to TRBJ1-5, with TRBD1 as a possible D gene (5 bases). V was trimmed by 7 bases and J by 1 base, leaving 14 bases between them. The CDR3 spans 15 residues. Germline V CDR1 and CDR2: MNHNS, SASEGT. The CDR3 here is CASTLHGASNQPQHF. The DNA for the CDR3 is TGTGCCAGCACCTTACACGGGGCCAGCAATCAGCCCCAGCATTTT.

The genes are TRBV7-2 and TRBJ1-4; D is ambiguous. Germline lookup yields CDR1 SGHTA and CDR2 FQGNSA. The CDR3 extends over 13 amino acids. V was shortened by 1 base and J by 7 bases, with 7 bases between the two germline ends. CDR3 protein: CASSLDGLEKLFF. CDR3 coding DNA: TGTGCCAGCAGCTTAGACGGGCTTGAAAAACTGTTTTTT.

This clonotype has just a few counts. The chain recombines TRBV19 with TRBJ2-7, with 8 bases matching TRBD1. The CDR3 consists of 12 residues. J was trimmed by 0 bases and V by 10 bases; bases with no gene match: 2. CDR1 and CDR2 (germline): LNHDA, SQIVND (reference sequence). CDR3 nucleotides: TGTGCCACACAGGGGGACTCCTACGAGCAGTACTTC. Protein: CATQGDSYEQYF.

To note about this clonotype: At one end, the junction sequence differs from germline, possibly due to a read error. The CDR3 region is CASSYVQGAHTEELFF. As DNA, the CDR3 is TGTGCCAGCAGTTACGTCCAGGGGGCGCACACCGAGGAGCTGTTTTTT. The gene calls are TRBV6-5 and TRBJ2-2; 8 nucleotides line up with TRBD1. Germline V gives CDR1 MNHEY, CDR2 SVGAGI. The CDR3 totals 16 residues.

V is TRBV5-4 and J is TRBJ2-7; 8 bases fit TRBD2. Germline trimming cut 0 bases from V and 1 base from J; bases unmatched to any gene: 6. This CDR3 contains 16 residues. Germline values: CDR1 SGHNT, CDR2 YYREEE (reference sequence). CDR3 residues: CASSLESGLASYEQYF. The CDR3 DNA reads TGTGCCAGCAGCTTGGAATCCGGACTAGCTTCCTACGAGCAGTACTTC.

The table lists this clonotype with a few counts. V and J are TRBV20-1 and TRBJ1-6; D is unresolved. The CDR3 has 14 residues. Trimming shortened V by 1 base and J by 7 bases, and 11 bases separated the two germline ends. The V gene's germline CDR1 is DFQATT and CDR2 SNEGSKA (reference sequence). The CDR3 loop is CSARGDLENSPLHF. In DNA, the CDR3 is TGCAGTGCTAGAGGGGATTTGGAGAATTCACCCCTCCACTTT.

In the case of this clonotype: A much larger clone is a single base away; this may be a read error. This sequence joins TRBV6-9 and TRBJ1-2; no clear D. The CDR3 runs 14 residues. Germline-derived CDR1 and CDR2 are MNHGY and SVAAGI. The CDR3, as DNA: TGTGGCAGCAGTTACGTCTCAAACAACTATGGCTACACCTTC. Protein sequence: CGSSYVSNNYGYTF.

This clonotype was detected only once. Given a much more abundant clone one base away, this may be a read error. The chain combines TRBV15 with TRBJ1-2; D call uncertain. From germline, CDR1 is LNHNV and CDR2 YYDKDF (reference sequence). The CDR3 contains 14 residues. Trimming shortened V by 6 bases and J by 4 bases, and 15 bases separated the two germline ends. The CDR3: CATREGFGLYGYTF. For the CDR3, the DNA is TGTGCCACCAGGGAAGGCTTCGGGCTCTATGGCTACACCTTC.

To note about this clonotype: A much more abundant neighbour one base away suggests this may be a read error. The chain links TRBV15 to TRBJ2-7, with D perhaps matching TRBD2 (5 bases). With 4 bases removed from V and 6 bases from J, the gap between germline ends came to 16 bases. In germline, CDR1 is LNHNV, CDR2 YYDKDF (reference sequence). CDR3 length: 14 residues. The CDR3 nucleotides read TGTGCCACCAGCACCCAGGACTCCTCCGGCGAGCAGTACTTC. This translates into CATSTQDSSGEQYF.

The chain carries TRBV7-9 and TRBJ1-6; possibly TRBD1 for D (5 bases). The CDR3 runs 19 residues. Trimming removed 1 base from V and 1 base from J, with 17 bases in between. Germline V gene sequence: CDR1 SEHNR, CDR2 FQNEAQ (reference sequence). CDR3: CASSLGGTEGGSYNSPLHF. CDR3 DNA sequence: TGTGCCAGCAGCTTAGGAGGGACGGAAGGCGGGTCCTATAATTCACCCCTCCACTTT.